One sample yielded the 5 T cell receptor beta chains listed below, sequenced in a study of blood T cell repertoires in COVID-19. The method was immunoSEQ multiplex PCR; TCRdb's version includes in-frame clones alone and lacks a portion of them. The sample yields more than 200,000 clones, 65% to 80% seen once. Material: peripheral blood. The receptors stem from a woman between 40 and 50 years old with active or convalescent COVID-19.

This sequence joins TRBV19 and TRBJ2-7, with a possible D match to TRBD1 (5 bases). From germline, CDR1 is LNHDA and CDR2 SQIVND (reference sequence). The CDR3 spans 14 residues. V was cut by 6 bases and J by 1 base, with 13 bases left in between. The chain's CDR3 is CASRRDRSSYEQYF. In nucleotides, the CDR3 is TGTGCCAGTAGGAGAGACAGAAGTTCCTACGAGCAGTACTTC.

The V call is TRBV7-2, the J call TRBJ2-3; D unresolved. Germline loops: CDR1 SGHTA, CDR2 FQGNSA. The V and J ends lost 6 bases and 9 bases respectively, with 10 bases between them. This CDR3 contains 11 residues. CDR3 amino acids: CASSTVGTQYF. The CDR3 DNA follows: TGTGCCAGCAGTACCGTCGGGACGCAGTATTTT.

This chain uses TRBV6-5 with TRBJ1-1; TRBD1 agrees at 8 bases. The CDR3 consists of 12 residues. Germline loops: CDR1 MNHEY, CDR2 SVGAGI. V shed 7 bases, J shed 6 bases, and the junction held 4 bases outside the gene matches. The CDR3 nucleotides are TGTGCCAGCAACCAGGGGGCATCTGAAGCTTTCTTT. Amino acid sequence: CASNQGASEAFF.

The chain combines TRBV11-1 with TRBJ1-1; 7 bases align to TRBD1. V was clipped by 5 bases and J by 1 base; unmatched bases: 7. Germline assignment: CDR1 SGHAT and CDR2 FQDESV (reference sequence). The CDR3 has 15 residues. The DNA of the CDR3 is TGTGCCAGCAGCGGACTGACAGGGTCGAACACTGAAGCTTTCTTT. Its protein is CASSGLTGSNTEAFF.

The genes are TRBV7-9 and TRBJ1-2; D uncertain. The CDR3 spans 14 residues. CDR1 is SEHNR and CDR2 is FQNEAQ in the germline V gene (reference sequence). V was shortened by 5 bases and J by 7 bases, with 17 bases between the two germline ends. CDR3 sequence: CASSLPVRASGYTF. The CDR3 DNA reads as TGTGCCAGCAGCCTCCCGGTCCGAGCTAGTGGCTACACCTTC.